The 20 T cell receptor beta chains below come from one sample, sequenced in a study of blood T cell repertoires in COVID-19. TCRdb's table, derived via immunoSEQ multiplex PCR, lists solely in-frame clones and lacks some. The sample records approximately 160,000 clones, roughly 90% being singletons. Material for sequencing was peripheral blood. All receptors come from a man aged 55 to 69 with active or convalescent COVID-19.

This chain's CDR3 is CASSVVRGSNTGELFF. In DNA, the CDR3 is TGTGCCAGCAGCGTAGTGCGGGGATCGAACACCGGGGAGCTGTTTTTT. This chain joins TRBV9 and TRBJ2-2; TRBD2 is a possible D gene (6 bases). V was cut by 0 bases and J by 0 bases, with 9 bases left in between. The CDR3 covers 16 residues. Germline-derived CDR1 and CDR2 are SGDLS and YYNGEE.

The chain combines TRBV10-3 with TRBJ1-2; the D gene is possibly TRBD1 (5 bases). CDR3 length equals 17 residues. CDR1 is ENHRY, CDR2 SYGVKD, per germline. The ends were cut back, 0 bases at V and 3 bases at J, with 17 bases in the middle. CDR3 DNA: TGTGCCATCAGTGAGTCGGGAGGGGAGTTTCTTTACTATGGCTACACCTTC. This sequence encodes CAISESGGEFLYYGYTF.

The chain has TRBV5-4 and TRBJ1-2, with 7 bases identical to TRBD1. The CDR3 length is 16 residues. CDR1 is SGHNT and CDR2 is YYREEE in the germline V gene (reference sequence). The V and J ends lost 3 bases and 8 bases, in that order; junction bases with no gene match: 16. The CDR3 bases are TGTGCCAGCAGCTCCTTGTCCCGGGACAGCATTCGCGGCTACACCTTC. Translation gives CASSSLSRDSIRGYTF.

CDR3 bases: TGCAGCGACCAAGGGGGCTCTGGGACCCAGTACTTC. Its translation: CSDQGGSGTQYF. The chain employs TRBV29-1 and TRBJ2-5; 7 nucleotides agree with TRBD1. From germline, CDR1 is SQVTM and CDR2 ANQGSEA. This CDR3 region has 12 residues. Germline trimming cut 7 bases from V and 7 bases from J; bases unmatched to any gene: 9.

The chain links TRBV27 to TRBJ1-2, with D tentatively TRBD1 (6 bases). From germline, CDR1 is MNHEY and CDR2 SMNVEV (reference sequence). The CDR3 contains 16 residues. Trimming left V 0 bases short and J 4 bases short, with 15 bases between. The CDR3: CASSLSRDKTSYGYTF. CDR3 DNA: TGTGCCAGCAGTTTATCGAGGGACAAAACCAGCTATGGCTACACCTTC.

Points on this clone: Other DNA sequences in the sample encode the same CDR3. This chain joins TRBV3-1 (or the pseudogene TRBV3-2) and TRBJ1-1; perhaps TRBD1 as D (5 bases). CDR3 length: 14 residues. The germline V and J ends were trimmed by 4 bases and 0 bases, with 9 bases remaining between them. Germline V CDR1 and CDR2: LGHDT, YNNKEL (reference sequence). The CDR3 nucleotides read TGTGCCAGCAGCCTAGACAGATTGAACACTGAAGCTTTCTTT. It yields the protein CASSLDRLNTEAFF.

The chain joins TRBV19 to TRBJ1-5; D is unresolved. Germline V gene lookup returns CDR1 LNHDA and CDR2 SQIVND (reference sequence). V lost 5 bases, J lost 5 bases, and 10 bases lay in between. This CDR3 region has 13 residues. The CDR3 loop is CASSLNSYQPQHF. The CDR3 DNA reads TGTGCCAGTAGTCTAAACAGTTATCAGCCCCAGCATTTT.

The rearrangement links TRBV27 to TRBJ1-2; D possibly corresponds to TRBD1 (5 bases). CDR3 length: 10 amino acids. V was cut by 8 bases and J by 11 bases, with 12 bases left in between. Germline loops: CDR1 MNHEY, CDR2 SMNVEV (reference sequence). CDR3 residues: CASPRQGYTF. The CDR3 DNA reads TGTGCCAGCCCCCGGCAGGGATACACCTTC.

This chain links TRBV28 with TRBJ2-7, with D maybe TRBD1 (6 bases). Germline V CDR1 and CDR2: MDHEN, SYDVKM. The CDR3 runs 16 residues. The V and J ends lost 3 bases and 3 bases respectively, with 18 bases between them. The CDR3 spells CASSFESDSFDYEQYF. The CDR3 DNA is TGTGCCAGCAGTTTCGAATCGGACAGCTTTGACTACGAGCAGTACTTC.

This clone occurred once. The genes are TRBV5-1 and TRBJ1-4; 11 bases line up with TRBD1. The CDR3 is 14 amino acids. Germline-derived CDR1 and CDR2 are SGHRS and YFSETQ. Trimming at V came to 4 bases and at J to 8 bases, leaving 4 bases not matched to a gene. The CDR3 DNA sequence: TGCGCCAGCAGCCGGGGACAGGGGGAGGAAAAACTGTTTTTT. This translates into CASSRGQGEEKLFF.

V usage is TRBV19 and J usage is TRBJ2-1, with D possibly matching TRBD2 (6 bases). Trimming cost V 9 bases and J 13 bases, with 22 bases left between them. The CDR3 contains 13 residues. The germline V gene has CDR1 LNHDA and CDR2 SQIVND (reference sequence). CDR3 residues: CASNLKTGTYQFF. The DNA of the CDR3 is TGTGCCAGCAACCTAAAAACCGGGACTTATCAGTTCTTC.

The V and J genes are TRBV12-5 and TRBJ2-1; D ambiguous. V gave up 4 bases and J gave up 5 bases, with 9 bases separating them. The germline V gene encodes CDR1 LGHNT and CDR2 FRNRAP. CDR3 length: 13 residues. This chain's CDR3 is CASGSSVNNEQFF. CDR3 nucleotides: TGTGCTAGTGGTTCTTCGGTGAACAATGAGCAGTTCTTC.

This clone was seen a handful of times. The CDR3 here is CASSLDNSYEQYF. DNA for the CDR3: TGCGCCAGCAGCTTGGACAACAGCTACGAGCAGTACTTC. The chain links TRBV5-1 to TRBJ2-7; no firm D call. The CDR3 consists of 13 residues. Deletions cut 0 bases from V and 3 bases from J, with 7 bases between. Germline V gives CDR1 SGHRS, CDR2 YFSETQ.

This sequence joins TRBV29-1 and TRBJ2-3, with TRBD1 matching 9 bases. V lost 5 bases to trimming and J lost 1 base; unmatched junction nucleotides: 4. The CDR3 length is 14 residues. Per the germline V gene, CDR1 is SQVTM and CDR2 is ANQGSEA. The CDR3 reads CSVKRTGGTDTQYF. In DNA form, the CDR3 reads TGCAGCGTTAAAAGGACAGGGGGCACAGATACGCAGTATTTT.

The CDR3 bases are TGTGCCAGCAGCCAAGCGGGGGGCTCTAGCACAGATACGCAGTATTTT. Residues: CASSQAGGSSTDTQYF. V is TRBV3-1 (or the pseudogene TRBV3-2) and J is TRBJ2-3, with D possibly matching TRBD2 (7 bases). Germline CDR1 and CDR2: LGHDT and YNNKEL (reference sequence). This CDR3 comprises 16 residues. V was trimmed by 1 base and J by 0 bases, leaving 11 bases between them.

The chain uses TRBV6-5 and TRBJ1-5, with D perhaps matching TRBD1 (5 bases). From germline, CDR1 is MNHEY and CDR2 SVGAGI. Trimming shortened V by 6 bases and J by 0 bases, and 9 bases separated the two germline ends. This CDR3 spans 14 amino acids. CDR3 residues: CASRGGGSNQPQHF. In DNA, the CDR3 is TGTGCCAGCAGGGGCGGGGGTAGCAATCAGCCCCAGCATTTT.

CDR3 DNA: TGCGCCAGCAGTGGACAGATTCAAGAGACCCAGTACTTC. It encodes CASSGQIQETQYF. This sequence joins TRBV10-1 and TRBJ2-5; a possible D gene is TRBD1 (5 bases). The CDR3 length is 13 residues. Germline-derived CDR1 and CDR2 are WNHNN and SYGVQD (reference sequence). V dropped 4 bases and J dropped 2 bases, with 8 bases sitting between them.

J is TRBJ1-1 and V is TRBV2; TRBD1 matches at 9 bases. Germline V lookup: CDR1 SNHLY, CDR2 FYNNEI. Unmatched junction bases numbered 10, after V lost 4 bases and J lost 1 base. The CDR3 spans 17 residues. CDR3 DNA: TGTGCCAGCAGTGGAACAGGGACAGGGCTTCCGAACACTGAAGCTTTCTTT. Translating it yields CASSGTGTGLPNTEAFF.

The chain has TRBV5-1 and TRBJ1-1; D unclear. This CDR3 region has 13 residues. CDR1 is SGHRS and CDR2 is YFSETQ in the germline V gene. V was shortened by 0 bases and J by 4 bases, with 7 bases between the two germline ends. The DNA of the CDR3 is TGCGCCAGCAGCTTGGCGGTAGTCACTGAAGCTTTCTTT. It translates to CASSLAVVTEAFF.

V is TRBV19 and J is TRBJ1-2; 8 bases fit TRBD1. The germline CDR1 and CDR2 sequences are LNHDA and SQIVND (reference sequence). The CDR3 has 14 amino acids. V lost 4 bases, J lost 4 bases, and 5 bases stayed unmatched. CDR3 DNA: TGTGCCAGTAGTAGACAGGGGTCCTCCTATGGCTACACCTTC. The encoded protein is CASSRQGSSYGYTF.